This entry is about one T cell receptor beta chain. The record originates from a study of blood T cell repertoires in COVID-19. At the level of the study: PBMCs, B-cell-depleted T cells, or T cells were the source of the cDNA or gDNA that made up the material.

Here immunoSEQ multiplex PCR was the method, and the copy in TCRdb shows in-frame clones only, minus some. There are about 68,000 clones in the sample; 83% occur only once, and 40% to 45% lies in the top ten. The source material was peripheral blood. The TCR originated in a man older than 75 with acute or convalescent COVID-19.

CDR3 in DNA: TGTGCCAGCGAAACGATGGGACAGGGGGCCTACGAGCAGTACTTC. Translation gives CASETMGQGAYEQYF. The genes are TRBV6-5 and TRBJ2-7; TRBD1 matches 11 bases. The CDR3 extends over 15 amino acids. Unmatched junction bases numbered 8, after V lost 8 bases and J lost 2 bases. CDR1 is MNHEY and CDR2 is SVGAGI in the germline V gene.